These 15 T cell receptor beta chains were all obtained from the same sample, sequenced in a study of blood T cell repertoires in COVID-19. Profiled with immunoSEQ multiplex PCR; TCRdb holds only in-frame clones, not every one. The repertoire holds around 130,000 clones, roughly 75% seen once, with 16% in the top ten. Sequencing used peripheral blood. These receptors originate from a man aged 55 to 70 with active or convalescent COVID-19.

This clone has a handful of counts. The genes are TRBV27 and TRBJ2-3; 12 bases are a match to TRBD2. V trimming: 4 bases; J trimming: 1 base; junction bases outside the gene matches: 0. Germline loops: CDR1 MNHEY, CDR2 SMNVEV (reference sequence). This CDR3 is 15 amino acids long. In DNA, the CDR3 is TGTGCCAGCAGTTGGACTAGCGGGGGCACAGATACGCAGTATTTT. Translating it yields CASSWTSGGTDTQYF.

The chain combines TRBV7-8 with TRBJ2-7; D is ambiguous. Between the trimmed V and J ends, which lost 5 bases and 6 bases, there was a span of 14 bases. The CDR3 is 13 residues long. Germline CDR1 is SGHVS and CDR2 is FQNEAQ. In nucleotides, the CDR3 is TGTGCCAGCAGCCATAACGTAGTGCGCGAGCAGTACTTC. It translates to CASSHNVVREQYF.

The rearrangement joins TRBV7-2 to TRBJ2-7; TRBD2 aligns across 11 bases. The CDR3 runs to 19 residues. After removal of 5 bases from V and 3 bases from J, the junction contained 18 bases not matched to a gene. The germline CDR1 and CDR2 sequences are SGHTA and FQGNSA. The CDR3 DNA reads TGTGCCAGCAGCCACAGGGGAACTAGCGGGAGCTCTACCCGCTACGAGCAGTACTTC. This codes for CASSHRGTSGSSTRYEQYF.

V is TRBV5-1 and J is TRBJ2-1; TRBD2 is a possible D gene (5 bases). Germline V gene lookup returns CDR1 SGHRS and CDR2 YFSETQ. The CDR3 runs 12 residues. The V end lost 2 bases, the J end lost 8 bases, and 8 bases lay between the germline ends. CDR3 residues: CASSFAGDEQFF. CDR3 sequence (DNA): TGCGCCAGCAGCTTTGCCGGGGATGAGCAGTTCTTC.

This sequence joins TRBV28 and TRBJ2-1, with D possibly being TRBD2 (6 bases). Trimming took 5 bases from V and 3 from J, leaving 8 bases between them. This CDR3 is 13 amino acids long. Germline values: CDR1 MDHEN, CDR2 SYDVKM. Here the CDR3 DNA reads TGTGCCAGCAGTCCGGACTACTACAATGAGCAGTTCTTC. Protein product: CASSPDYYNEQFF. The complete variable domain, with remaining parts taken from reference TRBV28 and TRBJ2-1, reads DVKVTQSSRYLVKRTGEKVFLECVQDMDHENMFWYRQDPGLGLRLIYFSYDVKMKEKGDIPEGYSVSREKKERFSLILESASTNQTSMYLCASSPDYYNEQFFGPGTRLTVL.

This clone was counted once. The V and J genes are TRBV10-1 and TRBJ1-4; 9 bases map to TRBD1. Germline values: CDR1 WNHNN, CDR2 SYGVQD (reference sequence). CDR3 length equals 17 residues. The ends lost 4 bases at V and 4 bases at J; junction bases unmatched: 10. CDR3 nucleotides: TGCGCCAGCAGTGGGGGACAGGGAAGTTTGGATAATGAAAAACTGTTTTTT. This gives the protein CASSGGQGSLDNEKLFF.

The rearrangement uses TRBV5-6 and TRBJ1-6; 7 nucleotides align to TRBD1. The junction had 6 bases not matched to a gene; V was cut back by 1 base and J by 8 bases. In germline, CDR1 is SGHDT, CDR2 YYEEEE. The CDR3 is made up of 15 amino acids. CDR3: CASSLWVRGDSPLHF. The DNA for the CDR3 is TGTGCCAGCAGCTTGTGGGTCAGGGGGGATTCACCCCTCCACTTT. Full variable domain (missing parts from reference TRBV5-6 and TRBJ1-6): DAGVTQSPTHLIKTRGQQVTLRCSPKSGHDTVSWYQQALGQGPQFIFQYYEEEERQRGNFPDRFSGHQFPNYSSELNVNALLLGDSALYLCASSLWVRGDSPLHFGNGTRLTVT.

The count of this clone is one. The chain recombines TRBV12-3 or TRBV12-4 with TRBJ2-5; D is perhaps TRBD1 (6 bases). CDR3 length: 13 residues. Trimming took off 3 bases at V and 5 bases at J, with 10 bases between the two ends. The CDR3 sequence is CASSLERGETQYF. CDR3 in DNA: TGTGCCAGCAGTTTGGAGAGGGGGGAGACCCAGTACTTC.

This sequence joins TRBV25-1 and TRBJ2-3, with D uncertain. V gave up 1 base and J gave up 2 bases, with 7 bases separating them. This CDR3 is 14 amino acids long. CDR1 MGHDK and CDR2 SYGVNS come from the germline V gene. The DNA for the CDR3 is TGTGCCAGCAGTGAATTCCAGGCCACAGATACGCAGTATTTT. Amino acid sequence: CASSEFQATDTQYF.

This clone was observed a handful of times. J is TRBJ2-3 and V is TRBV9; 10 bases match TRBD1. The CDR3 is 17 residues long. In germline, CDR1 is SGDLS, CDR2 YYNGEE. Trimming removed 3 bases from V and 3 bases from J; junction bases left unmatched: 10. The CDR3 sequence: CASSDPLDRGLTDTQYF. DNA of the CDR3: TGTGCCAGCAGCGACCCCCTTGACAGGGGGCTGACAGATACGCAGTATTTT.

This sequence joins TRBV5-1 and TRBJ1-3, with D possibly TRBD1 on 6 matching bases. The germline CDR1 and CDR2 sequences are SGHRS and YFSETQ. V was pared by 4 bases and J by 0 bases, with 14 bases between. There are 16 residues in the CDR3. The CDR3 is CASSEQGPSSGNTIYF. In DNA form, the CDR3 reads TGCGCCAGCAGCGAACAGGGACCTAGCTCTGGAAACACCATATATTTT.

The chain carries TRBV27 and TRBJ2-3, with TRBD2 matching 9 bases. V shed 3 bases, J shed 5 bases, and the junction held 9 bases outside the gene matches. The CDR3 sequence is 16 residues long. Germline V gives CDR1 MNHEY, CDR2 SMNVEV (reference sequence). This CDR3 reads CASSLRGTSFRDTQYF. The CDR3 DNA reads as TGTGCCAGCAGTTTGAGGGGGACTAGCTTTAGAGATACGCAGTATTTT.

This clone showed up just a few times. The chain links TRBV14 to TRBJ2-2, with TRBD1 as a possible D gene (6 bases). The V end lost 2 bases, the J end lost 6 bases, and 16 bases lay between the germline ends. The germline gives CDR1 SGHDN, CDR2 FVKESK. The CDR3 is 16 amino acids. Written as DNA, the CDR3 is TGTGCCAGCAGCCAAAGAACAGGGAAGGGCCCCGGGGAGCTGTTTTTT. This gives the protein CASSQRTGKGPGELFF.

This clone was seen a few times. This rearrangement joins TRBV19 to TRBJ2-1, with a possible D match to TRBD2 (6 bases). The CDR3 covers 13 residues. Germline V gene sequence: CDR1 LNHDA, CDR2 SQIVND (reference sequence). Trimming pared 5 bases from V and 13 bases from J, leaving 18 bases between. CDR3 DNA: TGTGCCAGTAGTCCGGGAGTAAGCTTTGAACAGTTCTTC. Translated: CASSPGVSFEQFF.

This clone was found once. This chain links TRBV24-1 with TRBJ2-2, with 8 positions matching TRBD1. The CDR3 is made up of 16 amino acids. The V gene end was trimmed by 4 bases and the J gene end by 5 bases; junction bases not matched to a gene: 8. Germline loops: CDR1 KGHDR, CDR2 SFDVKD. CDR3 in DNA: TGTGCCACCAGTGACCACCAGGGGGCGCGAACCGGGGAGCTGTTTTTT. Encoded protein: CATSDHQGARTGELFF.